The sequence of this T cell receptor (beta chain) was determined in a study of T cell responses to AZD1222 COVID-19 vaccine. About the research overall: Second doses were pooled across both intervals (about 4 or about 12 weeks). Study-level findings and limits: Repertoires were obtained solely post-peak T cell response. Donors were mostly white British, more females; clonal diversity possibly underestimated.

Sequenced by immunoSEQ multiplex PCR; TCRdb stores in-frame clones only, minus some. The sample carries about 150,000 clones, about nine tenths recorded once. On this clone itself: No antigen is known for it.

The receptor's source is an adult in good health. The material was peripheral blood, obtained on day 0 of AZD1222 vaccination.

The CDR3 nucleotides read TGCGCCAGCAGGGATGGGACGGGTCATCAGCCCCAGCATTTT. It is translated as CASRDGTGHQPQHF. V usage is TRBV10-2 and J usage is TRBJ1-5, with D tentatively TRBD1 (5 bases). CDR1 and CDR2 (germline): WSHSY, SAAADI. This CDR3 is built from 14 residues. The V and J ends lost 6 bases and 5 bases respectively, with 14 bases between them.